This entry concerns a single T cell receptor (beta chain). The target antigen is unknown. The ends were cut back, 4 bases at V and 1 base at J, with 14 bases in the middle. Germline CDR1 and CDR2: SGHRS and YFSETQ. The CDR3 is 15 amino acids. The primer mix had 60 Vbeta and 13 Jbeta primers. Authors' data handling: Later reanalysis found about 78 million unique TCR beta chains, some 10 million of them shared. TCRdb's table, derived via immunoSEQ multiplex PCR, lists solely in-frame clones and lacks some. Clone size and V and J calls were adopted from that table, with D and trimming inferred from the DNA. The sample includes approximately 190,000 clones, around 87% seen only once; the top ten take less than 1.3%. This sample stems from a study of cytomegalovirus exposure and HLA in healthy donors. As for the study in general: Of all 380 or so donors who were genotyped, roughly 81% belonged to the Caucasian-associated ancestry cluster.

Overall study results and limits: TCR sequences were mostly rare, though some public TCRs occurred in many donors. Other equally common chains were less clonally expanded than HLA-associated TCR beta chains, a later analysis showed.

V gene TRBV5-1 combines with J gene TRBJ1-1; D might be TRBD1 (6 bases). Source material: PBMCs. This receptor was obtained from a boy between 2 and 15 years old in good health and CMV-seronegative. The CDR3 sequence: CASSLAGTTNTEAFF. For the CDR3, the DNA is TGCGCCAGCAGCCTAGCCGGGACAACGAACACTGAAGCTTTCTTT.